The source of this TCR beta chain is a study of blood T cells in healthy people across ages. PCR was performed a second time for about 7 to 12 cycles using a sample-barcoded 5' primer and a J-beta primer mix. Tags on each cDNA molecule came from a template-switch adaptor with 12 random nucleotides. TCRdb ran MiXCR on the 5' RACE reads and lists one entry per CDR3 protein. The profile shows 910,000 or so distinct CDR3 sequences, 51% of them singletons. Turning to this clonotype: The antigen is not known.

Study-wide findings and caveats: Higher diversity and more naive CD4+ cells were features of long-lived donors, compared to aged donors. As age increased, TCR beta diversity per million T cells fell in a roughly linear fashion. In the absence of known donor CMV status, changes in expanded clonotypes were possibly confounded.

Germline values: CDR1 SGHVS, CDR2 FQNEAQ. The CDR3 spans 16 residues. V was shortened by 5 bases and J by 2 bases, with 13 bases between the two germline ends. The clonotype originates from a woman aged 60-75 years in good health. This chain uses TRBV7-8 with TRBJ2-6; no firm D call. Sequencing was carried out using blood. CDR3 in DNA: TGTGCCAGCAGCCCGAGCAGTAGGGCTGGGGCCAACGTCCTGACTTTC. Protein product: CASSPSSRAGANVLTF.